These 9 T cell receptor beta chains were all obtained from the same sample, sequenced in a study of T-cell memory formation after mild COVID-19. From the 5' RACE reads, TCRdb called clonotypes with MiXCR, one entry per CDR3 protein. Here the sample spans 350,000 to 400,000 distinct CDR3 sequences, 21% being singletons. Input material: PBMCs or a T cell subset sorted from them (not recorded which). The source is an adult woman who had mild COVID-19 (a few samples of this study predate the infection). Cell type and time point are not known.

The table lists this clonotype with many counts. The genes are TRBV7-2 and TRBJ2-7; D is unclear. The CDR3 spans 11 residues. V was cut by 4 bases and J by 4 bases, with 5 bases left in between. Germline CDR1 and CDR2: SGHTA and FQGNSA. The CDR3 loop is CASSSRYEQYF. CDR3 nucleotides: TGTGCCAGCAGCTCCCGGTACGAGCAGTACTTC.

The genes are TRBV24-1 and TRBJ2-7; D unclear. Trimming pared 9 bases from V and 0 bases from J, leaving 11 bases between. Germline assignment: CDR1 KGHDR and CDR2 SFDVKD. The length of the CDR3 is 13 residues. The CDR3 spells CATPPWSSYEQYF. CDR3 nucleotides: TGTGCCACCCCTCCTTGGAGCTCCTACGAGCAGTACTTC.

This chain joins TRBV11-2 and TRBJ1-1; unclear D gene. The germline CDR1 and CDR2 sequences are SGHAT and FQNNGV. This CDR3 comprises 13 residues. Trimming took off 6 bases at V and 1 base at J, with 9 bases between the two ends. CDR3 DNA sequence: TGTGCCAGCAGAACAACACAGAACACTGAAGCTTTCTTT. Amino acids: CASRTTQNTEAFF. Looking up the rest from reference TRBV11-2 and TRBJ1-1 gives the full variable domain: EAGVAQSPRYKIIEKRQSVAFWCNPISGHATLYWYQQILGQGPKLLIQFQNNGVVDDSQLPKDRFSAERLKGVDSTLKIQPAKLEDSAVYLCASRTTQNTEAFFGQGTRLTVV.

A few counts support this clonotype. This sequence joins TRBV5-1 and TRBJ2-7; 8 bases agree with TRBD1. There are 15 residues in the CDR3. Germline V gene sequence: CDR1 SGHRS, CDR2 YFSETQ. V lost 2 bases, J lost 4 bases, and 8 bases stayed unmatched. The CDR3 sequence: CASSFVQGAIYEQYF. The CDR3 nucleotides read TGCGCCAGCAGCTTCGTGCAGGGGGCGATATACGAGCAGTACTTC.

This clonotype was observed a few times. The gene calls are TRBV5-1 and TRBJ2-3; unclear D gene. The CDR3 has 12 amino acids. Deletions cut 3 bases from V and 2 bases from J, with 4 bases between. Germline loops: CDR1 SGHRS, CDR2 YFSETQ. The CDR3 sequence is CASSYATDTQYF. In DNA form, the CDR3 reads TGCGCCAGCAGCTACGCCACAGATACGCAGTATTTT.

This clonotype turned up a few times. A read error may produce the germline difference seen at one junction end. V gene TRBV7-7 combines with J gene TRBJ2-5; possible D gene TRBD1, 5 bases. Germline assignment: CDR1 SSHAT and CDR2 FNYEAQ (reference sequence). The CDR3 has 13 amino acids. CDR3 DNA sequence: TGTGCTAGCAGCCGACAGTACCAAGAGACCCAGTACTTC. Translation: CASSRQYQETQYF. Full variable domain (remainder filled in from reference TRBV7-7 and TRBJ2-5): GAGVSQSPRYKVTKRGQDVTLRCDPISSHATLYWYQQALGQGPEFLTYFNYEAQPDKSGLPSDRFSAERPEGSISTLTIQRTEQRDSAMYRCASSRQYQETQYFGPGTRLLVL.

The sample holds one count of this clonotype. V usage is TRBV19 and J usage is TRBJ1-1, with TRBD1 identical over 8 bases. Trimming at V came to 6 bases and at J to 0 bases, leaving 6 bases not matched to a gene. The CDR3 has 15 residues. Germline CDR1 reads LNHDA; CDR2 reads SQIVND (reference sequence). CDR3 nucleotide sequence: TGTGCCAGTAGCTCGACAGGGGCCATGAACACTGAAGCTTTCTTT. This encodes CASSSTGAMNTEAFF.

The chain's CDR3 is CASSRDRGRVGETQYF. The CDR3 DNA reads TGTGCCAGCAGTCGGGACAGGGGGCGAGTTGGGGAGACCCAGTACTTC. This sequence joins TRBV7-6 and TRBJ2-5; 12 bases align to TRBD1. The CDR3 runs 16 residues. Germline CDR1 and CDR2: SGHVS and FNYEAQ. Trimming took 6 bases from V and 5 from J; bases not matched to a gene: 10.

The rearrangement joins TRBV27 to TRBJ2-2; D may be TRBD2 (6 bases). The CDR3 totals 14 residues. CDR1 and CDR2 from the germline V gene are MNHEY and SMNVEV (reference sequence). The V end lost 2 bases, the J end lost 7 bases, and 11 bases lay between the germline ends. CDR3 region: CASSLGRGVGELFF. In DNA, the CDR3 is TGTGCCAGCAGTTTAGGGCGGGGCGTCGGGGAGCTGTTTTTT.